The T cell receptor (beta chain) under discussion was sequenced for a study of T cell repertoires in cytomegalovirus infection. Study at large: From public TCR beta signatures came an indication of both CMV infection and matching HLA type.

The table lists this clonotype with many counts. Its specificity is not known. This CDR3 is 16 amino acids long. Trimming shortened V by 6 bases and J by 1 base, and 19 bases separated the two germline ends. Germline V gene lookup returns CDR1 DFQATT and CDR2 SNEGSKA (reference sequence). Notes on the study in general: Dominating the ex vivo response were TCR beta clonotypes that were CMV-specific and HLA-C-restricted. Summed public TCR beta family frequency identified CMV carriers bearing the relevant HLA.

TCRdb independently ran MiXCR on the reads; one entry per CDR3 protein. The profile covers 200,000 to 300,000 distinct CDR3 sequences, with roughly 12% appearing a single time and 1.5% to 2% taken by the ten largest. Sequenced sample: PBMCs. The rearrangement uses TRBV20-1 and TRBJ1-5, with TRBD1 as a possible D gene (5 bases). This TCR was sampled from a human donor in good health (CMV status not recorded). Some clones in this sample may be carry-over from other donors' samples. In DNA form, the CDR3 reads TGCAGTGCCCCGGGACCCCCTTTGGGAAGCAATCAGCCCCAGCATTTT. It is translated as CSAPGPPLGSNQPQHF.